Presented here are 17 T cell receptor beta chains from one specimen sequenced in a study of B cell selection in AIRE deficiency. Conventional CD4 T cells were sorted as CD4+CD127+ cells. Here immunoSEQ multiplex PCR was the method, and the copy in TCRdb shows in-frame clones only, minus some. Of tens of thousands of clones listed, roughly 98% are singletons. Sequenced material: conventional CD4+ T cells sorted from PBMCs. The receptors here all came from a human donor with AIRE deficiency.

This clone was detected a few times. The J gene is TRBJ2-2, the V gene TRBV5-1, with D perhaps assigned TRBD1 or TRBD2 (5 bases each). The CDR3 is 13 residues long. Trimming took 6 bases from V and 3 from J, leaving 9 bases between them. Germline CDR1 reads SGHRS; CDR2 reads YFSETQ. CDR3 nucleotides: TGCGCCAGCAAGAGAGGGGACACCGGGGAGCTGTTTTTT. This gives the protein CASKRGDTGELFF.

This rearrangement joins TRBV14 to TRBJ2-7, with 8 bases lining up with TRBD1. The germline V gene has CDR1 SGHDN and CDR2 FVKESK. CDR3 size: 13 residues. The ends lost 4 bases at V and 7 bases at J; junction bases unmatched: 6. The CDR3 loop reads CASSPRTGSEQYF. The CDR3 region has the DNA TGTGCCAGCAGCCCCCGGACAGGGAGTGAGCAGTACTTC.

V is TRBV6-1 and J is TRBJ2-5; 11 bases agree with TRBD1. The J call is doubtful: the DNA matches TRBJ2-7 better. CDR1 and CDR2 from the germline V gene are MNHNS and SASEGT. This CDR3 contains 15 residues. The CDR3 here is CASSSPGTGGYEQYF. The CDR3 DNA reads TGTGCCAGCAGTTCCCCCGGGACAGGGGGCTACGAGCAGTACTTC.

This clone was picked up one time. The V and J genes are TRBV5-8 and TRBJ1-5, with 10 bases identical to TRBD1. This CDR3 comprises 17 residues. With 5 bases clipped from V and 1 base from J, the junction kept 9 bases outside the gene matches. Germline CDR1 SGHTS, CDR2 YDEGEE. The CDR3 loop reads CASSWDRGFSSNQPQHF. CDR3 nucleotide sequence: TGTGCCAGCAGTTGGGACAGGGGATTTTCGAGCAATCAGCCCCAGCATTTT. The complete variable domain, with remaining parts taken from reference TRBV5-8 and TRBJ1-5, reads EAGVTQSPTHLIKTRGQQATLRCSPISGHTSVYWYQQALGLGLQFLLWYDEGEERNRGNFPPRFSGRQFPNYSSELNVNALELEDSALYLCASSWDRGFSSNQPQHFGDGTRLSIL.

CDR3 loop: CASRSGRLEAFF. CDR3 nucleotide sequence: TGTGCCAGCAGGTCCGGACGGCTTGAAGCTTTCTTT. The chain uses TRBV7-2 and TRBJ1-1; D unresolved. V was pared by 6 bases and J by 7 bases, with 12 bases between. The CDR3 runs 12 residues. Germline V gene lookup returns CDR1 SGHTA and CDR2 FQGNSA.

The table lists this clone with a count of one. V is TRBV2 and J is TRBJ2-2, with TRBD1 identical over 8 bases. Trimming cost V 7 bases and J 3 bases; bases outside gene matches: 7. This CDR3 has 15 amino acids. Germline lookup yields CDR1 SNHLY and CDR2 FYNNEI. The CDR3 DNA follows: TGTGCCAGCAACAGGGGGGACTCCTACACCGGGGAGCTGTTTTTT. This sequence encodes CASNRGDSYTGELFF.

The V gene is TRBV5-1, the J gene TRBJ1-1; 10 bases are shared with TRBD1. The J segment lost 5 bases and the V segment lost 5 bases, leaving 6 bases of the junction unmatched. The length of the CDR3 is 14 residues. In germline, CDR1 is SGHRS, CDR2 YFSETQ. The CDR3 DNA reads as TGCGCCAGCAGATCGACAGGGGGCCGAACTGAAGCTTTCTTT. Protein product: CASRSTGGRTEAFF.

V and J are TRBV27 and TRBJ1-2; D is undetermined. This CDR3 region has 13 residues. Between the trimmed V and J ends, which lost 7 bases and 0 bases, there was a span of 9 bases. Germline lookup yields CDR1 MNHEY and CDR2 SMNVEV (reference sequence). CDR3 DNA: TGTGCCAGCACAGCTAGACCTAACTATGGCTACACCTTC. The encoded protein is CASTARPNYGYTF.

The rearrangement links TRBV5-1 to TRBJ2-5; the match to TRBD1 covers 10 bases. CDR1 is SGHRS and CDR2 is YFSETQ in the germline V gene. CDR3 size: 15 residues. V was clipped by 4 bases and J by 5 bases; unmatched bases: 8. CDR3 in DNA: TGCGCCAGCAGCAAGACAGGGGGCGAAGTTGAGACCCAGTACTTC. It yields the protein CASSKTGGEVETQYF.

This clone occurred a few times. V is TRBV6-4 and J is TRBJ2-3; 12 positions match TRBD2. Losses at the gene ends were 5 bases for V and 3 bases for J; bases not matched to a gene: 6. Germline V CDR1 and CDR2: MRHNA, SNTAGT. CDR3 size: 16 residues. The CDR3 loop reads CASSRGLAGETDTQYF. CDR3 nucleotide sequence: TGTGCCAGCAGTCGGGGACTAGCGGGTGAAACAGATACGCAGTATTTT.

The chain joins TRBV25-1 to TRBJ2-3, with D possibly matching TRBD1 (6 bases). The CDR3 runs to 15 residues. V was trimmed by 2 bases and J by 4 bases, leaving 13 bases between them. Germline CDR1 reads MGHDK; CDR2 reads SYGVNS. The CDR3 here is CASSEPDPGADTQYF. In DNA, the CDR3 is TGTGCCAGCAGTGAACCGGACCCAGGGGCAGATACGCAGTATTTT.

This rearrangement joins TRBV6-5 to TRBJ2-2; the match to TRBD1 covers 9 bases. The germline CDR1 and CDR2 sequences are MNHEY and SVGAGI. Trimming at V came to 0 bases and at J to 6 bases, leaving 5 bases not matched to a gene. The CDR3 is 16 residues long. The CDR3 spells CASSYSYRGLAGELFF. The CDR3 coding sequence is TGTGCCAGCAGTTACTCTTACAGGGGGCTTGCCGGGGAGCTGTTTTTT.

The CDR3 DNA reads TGTGCCAGCAGCCGGGAGAGGGGCAGTGAGCAGTTCTTC. Its translation is CASSRERGSEQFF. This chain connects TRBV11-3 to TRBJ2-1; D might be TRBD2 (6 bases). CDR1 is SGHNT and CDR2 is YENEEA in the germline V gene. The length of the CDR3 is 13 residues. The germline V and J ends were trimmed by 5 bases and 9 bases, with 14 bases remaining between them.

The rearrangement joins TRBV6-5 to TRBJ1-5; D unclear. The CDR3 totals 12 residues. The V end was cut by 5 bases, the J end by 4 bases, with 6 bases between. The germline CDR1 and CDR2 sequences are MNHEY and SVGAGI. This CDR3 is CASSGGNQPQHF. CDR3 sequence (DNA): TGTGCCAGCAGTGGAGGGAATCAGCCCCAGCATTTT.

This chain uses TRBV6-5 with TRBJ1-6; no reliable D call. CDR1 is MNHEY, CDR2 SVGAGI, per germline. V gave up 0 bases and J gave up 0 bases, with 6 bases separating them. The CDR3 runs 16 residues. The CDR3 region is CASSYSLSSYNSPLHF. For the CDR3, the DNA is TGTGCCAGCAGTTACTCACTGAGCTCCTATAATTCACCCCTCCACTTT.

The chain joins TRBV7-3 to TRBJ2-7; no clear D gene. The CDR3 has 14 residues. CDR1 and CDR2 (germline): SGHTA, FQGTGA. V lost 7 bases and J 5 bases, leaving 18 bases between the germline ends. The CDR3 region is CASTPMTGLHEQYF. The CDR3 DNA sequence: TGTGCCAGCACCCCTATGACCGGGCTCCACGAGCAGTACTTC.

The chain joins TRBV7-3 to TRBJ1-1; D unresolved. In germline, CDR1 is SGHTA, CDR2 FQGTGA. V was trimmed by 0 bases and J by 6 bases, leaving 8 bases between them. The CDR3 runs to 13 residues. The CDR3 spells CASSLTGGSEAFF. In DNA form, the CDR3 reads TGTGCCAGCAGCTTAACGGGAGGCTCTGAAGCTTTCTTT.